These 27 T cell receptor beta chains originate from one sample sequenced in a study of blood T cell repertoires in COVID-19. Sequencing used immunoSEQ multiplex PCR; TCRdb keeps in-frame clones, though not all of them. This repertoire shows 60,000 to 65,000 clones, roughly 71% found once; its top ten account for 28%. Input material: peripheral blood. These receptors all come from a woman aged 80 or older with acute or convalescent COVID-19.

The chain has TRBV24-1 and TRBJ2-1; D is possibly TRBD1 (6 bases). V gave up 7 bases and J gave up 3 bases, with 9 bases separating them. The CDR3 is 13 residues long. In germline, CDR1 is KGHDR, CDR2 SFDVKD. Here the CDR3 reads CATRYRDYNEQFF. Written as DNA, the CDR3 is TGTGCCACCAGGTACAGGGACTACAATGAGCAGTTCTTC.

This clone was recorded many times. The CDR3 region is CASSVASGRVGDTQYF. CDR3 sequence (DNA): TGTGCCAGCAGTGTAGCTAGCGGGAGGGTTGGAGATACGCAGTATTTT. The chain is built from TRBV2 and TRBJ2-3, with 12 bases lining up with TRBD2. Unmatched junction bases numbered 7, after V lost 4 bases and J lost 5 bases. Germline V lookup: CDR1 SNHLY, CDR2 FYNNEI. The CDR3 loop spans 16 amino acids.

The chain couples TRBV28 to TRBJ2-2, with TRBD1 identical over 9 bases. Germline trimming cut 1 base from V and 4 bases from J; bases unmatched to any gene: 4. The CDR3 consists of 16 residues. CDR1 is MDHEN and CDR2 is SYDVKM in the germline V gene. The CDR3 nucleotides read TGTGCCAGCAGTTTATTCCCACAGGGGGCCACCGGGGAGCTGTTTTTT. It yields the protein CASSLFPQGATGELFF.

The J gene is TRBJ1-1, the V gene TRBV11-1, with TRBD1 identical over 9 bases. CDR3 size: 15 residues. Losses at the gene ends were 4 bases for V and 4 bases for J; bases not matched to a gene: 7. CDR1 is SGHAT and CDR2 is FQDESV in the germline V gene (reference sequence). The CDR3 DNA reads as TGTGCCAGCAGCTCCTCGACAGGGGGAGCCACTGAAGCTTTCTTT. Translation gives CASSSSTGGATEAFF.

The gene calls are TRBV10-3 and TRBJ2-5; 13 nucleotides line up with TRBD2. The V gene end was trimmed by 8 bases and the J gene end by 2 bases; junction bases not matched to a gene: 5. Germline V gives CDR1 ENHRY, CDR2 SYGVKD. This CDR3 region has 15 residues. The CDR3 protein is CAIGGTSGVQETQYF. For the CDR3, the DNA is TGTGCCATCGGGGGGACTAGCGGGGTTCAAGAGACCCAGTACTTC.

J is TRBJ1-2 and V is TRBV6-6; possibly TRBD1 for D (6 bases). This CDR3 is 15 amino acids long. V was clipped by 0 bases and J by 6 bases, with 14 bases between them. The germline V gene has CDR1 MNHNY and CDR2 SVGAGI (reference sequence). The DNA for the CDR3 is TGTGCCAGCAGTTACTCGGGGGGGCCTCGGGATGGCTACACCTTC. Its translation: CASSYSGGPRDGYTF.

The chain links TRBV4-3 to TRBJ2-1; 9 bases fit TRBD2. The V and J ends lost 4 bases and 4 bases, in that order; junction bases with no gene match: 5. In germline, CDR1 is LGHNA, CDR2 YSLEER. The CDR3 extends over 15 amino acids. CDR3: CASSLRTSAYNEQFF. CDR3 nucleotides: TGCGCCAGCAGCCTCCGGACTAGCGCGTACAATGAGCAGTTCTTC.

This chain connects TRBV20-1 to TRBJ1-5, with TRBD1 identical over 10 bases. Germline V lookup: CDR1 DFQATT, CDR2 SNEGSKA (reference sequence). Trimming removed 3 bases from V and 5 bases from J; junction bases left unmatched: 4. The CDR3 spans 14 residues. Here the CDR3 DNA reads TGCAGTGCTAGTTTGGGGACAGGGGATCAGCCCCAGCATTTT. It specifies CSASLGTGDQPQHF.

This sequence joins TRBV6-5 and TRBJ1-1, with unresolved D. V lost 3 bases and J lost 0, with 11 bases in between. Germline-derived CDR1 and CDR2 are MNHEY and SVGAGI. There are 15 residues in the CDR3. The CDR3 loop is CASSYSSGLNTEAFF. Here the CDR3 DNA reads TGTGCCAGCAGTTATTCGTCCGGGTTGAACACTGAAGCTTTCTTT.

V and J are TRBV9 and TRBJ2-1; 14 nucleotides agree with TRBD2. Germline-derived CDR1 and CDR2 are SGDLS and YYNGEE. The CDR3 length is 17 residues. Losses at the gene ends were 4 bases for V and 13 bases for J; bases not matched to a gene: 16. In DNA, the CDR3 is TGTGCCAGCAGCCCCTCGGCCGGACTAGCGGGAGGACCTCGACAGTTCTTC. The encoded protein is CASSPSAGLAGGPRQFF.

This rearrangement joins TRBV18 to TRBJ1-1; D is perhaps TRBD1 (6 bases). Germline V lookup: CDR1 KGHSH, CDR2 LQKENI. Trimming cost V 2 bases and J 5 bases, with 15 bases left between them. CDR3 length: 15 amino acids. The CDR3 DNA reads TGTGCCAGCTCACCAATGGGGGGGCAGTGGACTGAAGCTTTCTTT. It is translated as CASSPMGGQWTEAFF.

This chain connects TRBV5-1 to TRBJ1-2; 9 bases map to TRBD1. This CDR3 has 15 residues. Unmatched junction bases numbered 10, after V lost 4 bases and J lost 6 bases. Germline V lookup: CDR1 SGHRS, CDR2 YFSETQ. Here the CDR3 DNA reads TGCGCCAGCAGCCCCAACCCGGGACAGGGACATGGCTACACCTTC. Its translation is CASSPNPGQGHGYTF. The full variable domain, rest sourced from reference TRBV5-1 and TRBJ1-2, is KAGVTQTPRYLIKTRGQQVTLSCSPISGHRSVSWYQQTPGQGLQFLFEYFSETQRNKGNFPGRFSGRQFSNSRSEMNVSTLELGDSALYLCASSPNPGQGHGYTFGSGTRLTVV.

V and J are TRBV9 and TRBJ1-4; 7 bases align to TRBD1. Looked up from germline, CDR1 is SGDLS and CDR2 is YYNGEE. The CDR3 is 15 residues long. V shed 4 bases and J 8 bases; nucleotides not matched to a gene: 11. CDR3 nucleotides: TGTGCCAGCAGCCTCGACAGGGTAAAGGGCGAAAAACTGTTTTTT. This gives the protein CASSLDRVKGEKLFF.

This clone was detected once. The rearrangement joins TRBV6-1 to TRBJ2-1; 11 positions match TRBD1. CDR1 is MNHNS and CDR2 is SASEGT in the germline V gene. V was clipped by 4 bases and J by 5 bases; unmatched bases: 7. This CDR3 contains 16 residues. The CDR3 protein is CASSVGWDRGNNEQFF. The CDR3 nucleotides are TGTGCCAGCAGTGTTGGTTGGGACAGGGGGAACAATGAGCAGTTCTTC.

A few counts support this clone. The chain has TRBV7-2 and TRBJ1-1; D is ambiguous. The length of the CDR3 is 13 residues. The germline CDR1 and CDR2 sequences are SGHTA and FQGNSA. Trimming pared 5 bases from V and 1 base from J, leaving 8 bases between. The CDR3 sequence is CASSVKRNTEAFF. CDR3 bases: TGTGCCAGCAGCGTCAAGAGGAACACTGAAGCTTTCTTT.

The CDR3 DNA follows: TGTGCCAGCAGTCAAAGAGGACTAGCGGTGCGGGATACGCAGTATTTT. It translates to CASSQRGLAVRDTQYF. The V gene is TRBV7-2, the J gene TRBJ2-3; 10 bases agree with TRBD2. The germline V gene has CDR1 SGHTA and CDR2 FQGNSA. Trimming took 6 bases from V and 6 from J; bases not matched to a gene: 12. The CDR3 covers 16 residues. Based on the CDR3 plus reference TRBV7-2 and TRBJ2-3, the full variable domain is GAGVSQSPSNKVTEKGKDVELRCDPISGHTALYWYRQSLGQGLEFLIYFQGNSAPDKSGLPSDRFSAERTGGSVSTLTIQRTQQEDSAVYLCASSQRGLAVRDTQYFGPGTRLTVL.

The chain couples TRBV19 to TRBJ2-2; TRBD1 matches 7 bases. With V trimmed by 6 bases and J by 6 bases, 10 bases remained unmatched. This CDR3 has 15 residues. CDR1 is LNHDA, CDR2 SQIVND, per germline (reference sequence). As DNA, the CDR3 is TGTGCCAGTAGACGGGGACAGCAACCCGCCGGGGAGCTGTTTTTT. Translated, it gives CASRRGQQPAGELFF.

The V gene is TRBV28, the J gene TRBJ2-3, with 9 bases aligning to TRBD1. CDR3 length: 15 residues. J was trimmed by 5 bases and V by 4 bases; bases with no gene match: 7. The germline gives CDR1 MDHEN, CDR2 SYDVKM. CDR3 in amino acids: CASSSSGTGLDTQYF. CDR3 DNA: TGTGCCAGCAGTTCCTCTGGGACAGGGCTAGATACGCAGTATTTT.

The CDR3 region is CASSFSYEQFF. The DNA for the CDR3 is TGTGCCAGCAGTTTTTCCTATGAGCAGTTCTTC. The V and J genes are TRBV12-3 or TRBV12-4 and TRBJ2-1; no firm D call. V dropped 3 bases and J dropped 8 bases, with 5 bases sitting between them. The CDR3 spans 11 residues.

The table lists this clone with a count of one. The gene calls are TRBV19 and TRBJ2-1; tentatively, D is TRBD2 (6 bases). CDR3 length: 15 residues. Germline CDR1 is LNHDA and CDR2 is SQIVND (reference sequence). Trimming pared 2 bases from V and 0 bases from J, leaving 8 bases between. The CDR3 DNA is TGTGCCAGTAGTATAAGCGGGTACTCCTACAATGAGCAGTTCTTC. This sequence encodes CASSISGYSYNEQFF.

This clone has a handful of counts. The chain carries TRBV30 and TRBJ2-7; TRBD2 is a possible D gene (5 bases). Between the trimmed V and J ends, which lost 4 bases and 5 bases, there was a span of 18 bases. CDR1 is GTSNPN and CDR2 is SVGIG in the germline V gene (reference sequence). This CDR3 spans 14 amino acids. In DNA form, the CDR3 reads TGTGCCTGGAATTGGGCCCAGGAGGCCCACGAGCAGTACTTC. Amino acid sequence: CAWNWAQEAHEQYF.

This sequence joins TRBV18 and TRBJ2-6; no clear D. The CDR3 is made up of 13 amino acids. V lost 6 bases and J lost 0, with 3 bases in between. Germline V CDR1 and CDR2: KGHSH, LQKENI. The CDR3 coding sequence is TGTGCCAGCTCCTACTCTGGGGCCAACGTCCTGACTTTC. Its translation is CASSYSGANVLTF.

The chain combines TRBV7-2 with TRBJ2-7; 8 positions agree with TRBD2. The CDR3 runs 15 residues. Trimming took 3 bases from V and 4 from J; bases not matched to a gene: 8. Germline V gene data show CDR1 as SGHTA and CDR2 as FQGNSA. CDR3 sequence (DNA): TGTGCCAGCAGCTTTCGAGCGGGAGTAGGATACGAGCAGTACTTC. Translated: CASSFRAGVGYEQYF.

V and J are TRBV28 and TRBJ1-3; D is uncertain. The V gene lost 5 bases and the J gene lost 2 bases, with 13 bases spanning the gap. Germline V lookup: CDR1 MDHEN, CDR2 SYDVKM. The CDR3 consists of 15 residues. CDR3 sequence reads: CASSPRGSPGNTIYF. CDR3 nucleotides: TGTGCCAGCAGTCCCCGCGGGTCTCCTGGAAACACCATATATTTT.

The chain couples TRBV7-2 to TRBJ2-1, with a possible D match to TRBD1 (5 bases). The V end was cut by 5 bases, the J end by 3 bases, with 11 bases between. This CDR3 region has 14 residues. Germline CDR1 SGHTA, CDR2 FQGNSA. The DNA for the CDR3 is TGTGCCAGCAGCCTGGACACCGTCTACAATGAGCAGTTCTTC. This codes for CASSLDTVYNEQFF.

The chain has TRBV11-2 and TRBJ2-7, with D perhaps TRBD1 (6 bases). V was trimmed by 1 base and J by 4 bases, leaving 14 bases between them. The CDR3 is made up of 15 amino acids. CDR1 and CDR2 from the germline V gene are SGHAT and FQNNGV. This chain's CDR3 is CASSLAPRTEYEQYF. CDR3 bases: TGTGCCAGCAGCTTAGCCCCAAGGACAGAATACGAGCAGTACTTC.

The gene calls are TRBV7-9 and TRBJ2-1; 10 nucleotides align to TRBD2. This CDR3 has 15 amino acids. Germline V gene sequence: CDR1 SEHNR, CDR2 FQNEAQ (reference sequence). Trimming at V came to 4 bases and at J to 3 bases, leaving 3 bases not matched to a gene. CDR3 in DNA: TGTGCCAGCAGCTCGTCTAGCGGGAGCTACAATGAGCAGTTCTTC. Translating gives CASSSSSGSYNEQFF.